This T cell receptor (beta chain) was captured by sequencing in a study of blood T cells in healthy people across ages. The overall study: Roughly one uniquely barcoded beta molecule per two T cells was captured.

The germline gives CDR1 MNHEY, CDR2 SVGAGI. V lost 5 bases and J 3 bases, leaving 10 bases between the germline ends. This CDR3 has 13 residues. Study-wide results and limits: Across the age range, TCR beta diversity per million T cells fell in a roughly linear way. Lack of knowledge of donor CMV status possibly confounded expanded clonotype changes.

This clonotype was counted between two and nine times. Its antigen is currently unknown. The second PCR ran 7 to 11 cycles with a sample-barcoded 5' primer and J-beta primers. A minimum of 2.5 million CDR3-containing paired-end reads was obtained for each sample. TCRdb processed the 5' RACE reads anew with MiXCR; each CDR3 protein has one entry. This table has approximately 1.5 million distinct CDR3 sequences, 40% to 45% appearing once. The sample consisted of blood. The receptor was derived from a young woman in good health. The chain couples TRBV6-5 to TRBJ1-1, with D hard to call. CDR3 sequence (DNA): TGTGCCAGCAGTCAGAATACCGACACTGAAGCTTTCTTT. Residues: CASSQNTDTEAFF.